These T cell receptor beta chains were read from a single sample in a study of CD8+ T cells in alopecia areata. Using immunoSEQ multiplex PCR, the repertoire was profiled, and TCRdb retains in-frame clones only, with some absent. Among around 110,000 clones, 80% to 85% were seen once, and the ten largest hold around a quarter. The specimen comprised CD8+ T cells sorted from blood, sampled at week 24, from a patient treated with tofacitinib. These TCRs come from a human donor with alopecia areata. CDR3s include the opening cysteine and the closing phenylalanine or tryptophan. The order of the fields is CDR3 protein, CDR3 DNA, V gene, J gene, D gene, clone size. The D gene is left open where the match is weak. Expanded clones are given a class, and other clones once, few, many or no size at all.

CASSLMGQLSMNTEAFF	TGTGCCAGCAGCCTAATGGGACAGTTAAGCATGAACACTGAAGCTTTCTTT	TRBV7-3	TRBJ1-1	TRBD1	once
CASSILTGNEQYF	TGTGCCAGTAGTATCCTGACAGGGAACGAGCAGTACTTC	TRBV19	TRBJ2-7	TRBD1	.
CASSQPGQGAITEAFF	TGTGCCAGCAGCCAACCGGGACAGGGGGCGATCACTGAAGCTTTCTTT	TRBV5-4	TRBJ1-1	TRBD1	.
CASSWGQGGEQYF	TGTGCCAGCAGCTGGGGACAGGGTGGCGAGCAGTACTTC	TRBV11-2	TRBJ2-7	TRBD1	.
CASSSPGPQVHTQYF	TGTGCCAGCAGCTCCCCGGGCCCTCAAGTCCATACGCAGTATTTT	TRBV7-8	TRBJ2-3	.	.
CATRQGSGELFF	TGTGCCACACGACAGGGTTCCGGGGAGCTGTTTTTT	TRBV7-9	TRBJ2-2	TRBD1	.
CASSPGTGLYEQYF	TGCGCCAGCAGCCCTGGGACAGGCCTTTACGAGCAGTACTTC	TRBV4-3	TRBJ2-7	TRBD1	.
CASALTGTYEQYF	TGTGCCAGCGCCTTGACAGGGACCTACGAGCAGTACTTC	TRBV27	TRBJ2-7	TRBD1	.
CASSLEGGQETQYF	TGTGCCAGCAGCTTGGAGGGGGGCCAAGAGACCCAGTACTTC	TRBV5-8	TRBJ2-5	.	.
CAPQRRDVKTQYF	TGTGCCCCCCAAAGGAGGGATGTAAAGACCCAGTACTTC	TRBV7-4	TRBJ2-5	.	.
CSVVERGAVGQFF	TGCAGCGTCGTCGAGCGGGGGGCTGTAGGGCAGTTCTTC	TRBV29-1	TRBJ2-1	TRBD2	.
CASSSQGQGSYEQYF	TGTGCCAGCAGCTCCCAGGGACAGGGATCCTACGAGCAGTACTTC	TRBV7-8	TRBJ2-7	TRBD1	.
CAWSVGGMGNEQFF	TGTGCCTGGAGTGTGGGGGGAATGGGCAATGAGCAGTTCTTC	TRBV30	TRBJ2-1	.	.
CSVEGAASTDTQYF	TGCAGCGTTGAAGGAGCGGCTAGCACAGATACGCAGTATTTT	TRBV29-1	TRBJ2-3	.	.
CASGQPEQYF	TGTGCCAGCGGACAGCCAGAGCAGTACTTC	TRBV2	TRBJ2-7	.	.
CASSRESNTEAFF	TGTGCCAGCAGCCGCGAGTCGAACACTGAAGCTTTCTTT	TRBV7-9	TRBJ1-1	.	few
CASSASDGNTEAFF	TGTGCCAGCTCAGCCTCGGATGGGAACACTGAAGCTTTCTTT	TRBV18	TRBJ1-1	.	.
CASSPSQGAKNIQYF	TGTGCCAGCAGCCCATCGCAAGGGGCCAAAAACATTCAGTACTTC	TRBV9	TRBJ2-4	.	.
CASSQEPSRQGDTQYF	TGCGCCAGCAGCCAAGAGCCATCCCGGCAGGGAGATACGCAGTATTTT	TRBV4-1	TRBJ2-3	.	.
CASSLETGVSSYEQYF	TGTGCCAGCAGCTTAGAGACAGGGGTGAGCTCCTACGAGCAGTACTTC	TRBV11-2	TRBJ2-7	TRBD1	.
CASSSELIQETQYF	TGCGCCAGCAGCAGTGAGTTAATTCAAGAGACCCAGTACTTC	TRBV5-1	TRBJ2-5	.	.
CSVEVVGYGVTDTQYF	TGCAGCGTTGAAGTCGTGGGGTACGGGGTGACAGATACGCAGTATTTT	TRBV29-1	TRBJ2-3	.	few
CATGRVSRGATDTQYF	TGTGCCACCGGCAGAGTAAGCCGGGGGGCCACAGATACGCAGTATTTT	TRBV15	TRBJ2-3	.	.
CASSFDLAGFQYF	TGTGCCAGCAGCTTTGATCTAGCGGGTTTTCAGTACTTC	TRBV5-5	TRBJ2-5	TRBD2	.
CASSYSSGNYGYTF	TGTGCCAGCAGTTACTCCTCAGGGAACTATGGCTACACCTTC	TRBV6-6	TRBJ1-2	.	.
CASGLGTGGVQPQHF	TGTGCCAGCGGACTCGGGACAGGGGGCGTTCAGCCCCAGCATTTT	TRBV6-1	TRBJ1-5	TRBD1	few
CASSFVDRGNNEQFF	TGTGCCAGCAGCTTCGTGGACAGGGGGAACAATGAGCAGTTCTTC	TRBV11-1	TRBJ2-1	TRBD1	.
CAISESRQDEQYF	TGTGCCATCAGTGAGTCTCGACAGGACGAGCAGTACTTC	TRBV10-3	TRBJ2-7	.	.
CASSAWTAGANVLTF	TGTGCCAGCAGTGCCTGGACAGCTGGGGCCAACGTCCTGACTTTC	TRBV27	TRBJ2-6	.	.
CASSPLSGSRAEQYF	TGTGCCAGCAGTCCACTCTCAGGGAGCAGGGCCGAGCAGTACTTC	TRBV27	TRBJ2-7	.	.
CASSEALGRGAETQYF	TGTGCCAGCAGTGAAGCGCTCGGTAGGGGCGCGGAGACCCAGTACTTC	TRBV2	TRBJ2-5	.	.
CASCRGSYEQYF	TGTGCCAGCTGCCGGGGCTCCTACGAGCAGTACTTC	TRBV13	TRBJ2-7	.	.
CASSATDDGYYEQYF	TGTGCCAGCAGCGCCACCGACGACGGGTACTACGAGCAGTACTTC	TRBV6-1	TRBJ2-7	.	few
CSVRGQGGDTQYF	TGCAGCGTTAGAGGACAGGGGGGAGATACGCAGTATTTT	TRBV29-1	TRBJ2-3	TRBD1	.
CASSIGPVDSYGYTF	TGTGCCAGTAGTATTGGCCCGGTGGATTCCTATGGCTACACCTTC	TRBV19	TRBJ1-2	.	.
CASTKEGGLETQYF	TGTGCCAGCACCAAGGAAGGGGGCCTTGAGACCCAGTACTTC	TRBV21-1	TRBJ2-5	.	.
CASSHLTGGDTEAFF	TGCGCCAGCAGCCACCTGACAGGGGGTGACACTGAAGCTTTCTTT	TRBV4-1	TRBJ1-1	TRBD1	once
CASSLGHSPLHF	TGTGCCAGCAGCTTAGGGCATTCACCCCTCCACTTT	TRBV11-2	TRBJ1-6	.	.
CASSPETGAGYEQYF	TGCGCCAGCAGCCCGGAGACAGGGGCCGGGTACGAGCAGTACTTC	TRBV5-1	TRBJ2-7	TRBD1	.
CASSLGGHSYNEQFF	TGCGCCAGCAGCTTGGGAGGACACTCTTACAATGAGCAGTTCTTC	TRBV5-1	TRBJ2-1	.	.
CASSEVTEETQYF	TGTGCCAGCAGTGAGGTCACAGAAGAGACCCAGTACTTC	TRBV6-1	TRBJ2-5	.	.
CASSSGTGGSRDETQYF	TGTGCCAGCAGCTCCGGGACAGGGGGCTCTCGGGATGAGACCCAGTACTTC	TRBV5-4	TRBJ2-5	TRBD1	.
CASSLVSDPTDTQYF	TGTGCCAGCAGCTTAGTCTCGGACCCCACAGATACGCAGTATTTT	TRBV7-9	TRBJ2-3	.	.
CASIEPTRRTDTQYF	TGTGCCAGCATAGAGCCTACCCGGCGCACAGATACGCAGTATTTT	TRBV2	TRBJ2-3	.	.
CASSYGAGELFF	TGTGCCAGCAGTTACGGGGCCGGGGAGCTGTTTTTT	TRBV6-6	TRBJ2-2	.	.
CASSQDKHSGGATDTQYF	TGTGCCAGCAGCCAAGATAAGCATAGCGGGGGGGCTACAGATACGCAGTATTTT	TRBV4-2	TRBJ2-3	TRBD2	.
CASSLAGMGNQPQHF	TGTGCCAGCAGCTTAGCGGGGATGGGCAATCAGCCCCAGCATTTT	TRBV13	TRBJ1-5	.	many
CASSNTPGLAGSQETQYF	TGTGCCAGCAGTAACACGCCCGGACTAGCGGGTTCCCAAGAGACCCAGTACTTC	TRBV2	TRBJ2-5	TRBD2	once
CSVHGTGGDYGYTF	TGCAGCGTGCACGGGACAGGGGGCGACTATGGCTACACCTTC	TRBV29-1	TRBJ1-2	TRBD1	.
CSVEDPTENYGYTF	TGCAGCGTTGAAGACCCGACGGAAAACTATGGCTACACCTTC	TRBV29-1	TRBJ1-2	.	.
CASSLAGGTDTQYF	TGTGCCAGCAGCTTAGCGGGGGGCACAGATACGCAGTATTTT	TRBV7-6	TRBJ2-3	.	.